These 21 T cell receptor beta chains originate from one sample sequenced in a study of T cell changes during pregnancy in multiple sclerosis. Libraries were prepared by immunoSEQ multiplex PCR; TCRdb keeps only in-frame clonotypes and omits some of them. The table has tens of thousands of clones, over 80% seen once. The material sequenced was CD4+ T cells from peripheral blood mononuclear cells, taken after pregnancy. The receptors here all came from a female donor with multiple sclerosis, enrolled in a pregnancy study.

The chain links TRBV11-2 to TRBJ1-6; 7 bases map to TRBD1. The trim removed 5 bases at V and 9 bases at J, leaving 10 bases unmatched. This CDR3 spans 15 amino acids. Germline CDR1 is SGHAT and CDR2 is FQNNGV. The CDR3 DNA follows: TGTGCCAGCAGCCTGACCGGGACAGAAACTTCACCCCTCCACTTT. As protein: CASSLTGTETSPLHF.

This chain links TRBV7-2 with TRBJ2-3; 13 nucleotides match TRBD2. Germline loops: CDR1 SGHTA, CDR2 FQGNSA. Trimming removed 6 bases from V and 3 bases from J; junction bases left unmatched: 6. This CDR3 is built from 16 residues. CDR3 bases: TGTGCCAGCAGTCGACTAGCGGGGGGCGGGACAGATACGCAGTATTTT. This codes for CASSRLAGGGTDTQYF.

The CDR3 coding sequence is TGTGCCAGCAGCTTTAACGGTCCCAACACCGGGGAGCTGTTTTTT. Translating it yields CASSFNGPNTGELFF. The chain recombines TRBV7-3 with TRBJ2-2; D call uncertain. V gave up 3 bases and J gave up 2 bases, with 10 bases separating them. Germline values: CDR1 SGHTA, CDR2 FQGTGA. The CDR3 is 15 residues long.

This sequence joins TRBV6-6 and TRBJ2-7; TRBD1 matches at 8 bases. Per the germline V gene, CDR1 is MNHNY and CDR2 is SVGAGI (reference sequence). The CDR3 covers 13 residues. V lost 2 bases to trimming and J lost 4 bases; unmatched junction nucleotides: 1. As DNA, the CDR3 is TGTGCCAGCAGTTACGACAGGGGTTACGAGCAGTACTTC. Translated: CASSYDRGYEQYF.

This chain uses TRBV11-1 with TRBJ1-2; the D is unclear. Trimming cost V 7 bases and J 4 bases, with 13 bases left between them. The CDR3 length is 13 residues. CDR1 and CDR2 from the germline V gene are SGHAT and FQDESV (reference sequence). The CDR3, as DNA: TGTGCCAGCACACAGAATCCGAGCTATGGCTACACCTTC. Residues: CASTQNPSYGYTF.

This chain connects TRBV7-2 to TRBJ1-2; unclear D gene. This CDR3 spans 14 amino acids. Germline CDR1 and CDR2: SGHTA and FQGNSA. Trimming took off 5 bases at V and 5 bases at J, with 15 bases between the two ends. CDR3 protein: CASSRSWESYGYTF. Here the CDR3 DNA reads TGTGCCAGCAGCCGGTCGTGGGAGAGTTATGGCTACACCTTC.

The V call is TRBV25-1, the J call TRBJ1-4, with D possibly being TRBD1 (5 bases). The CDR3 length is 15 residues. Germline-derived CDR1 and CDR2 are MGHDK and SYGVNS. With 3 bases removed from V and 10 bases from J, the gap between germline ends came to 18 bases. CDR3 in DNA: TGTGCCAGCAGTGATCCCCGAGACAGCGCCGGAAAACTGTTTTTT. Encoded protein: CASSDPRDSAGKLFF. The full variable domain, its missing parts supplied by reference TRBV25-1 and TRBJ1-4, is EADIYQTPRYLVIGTGKKITLECSQTMGHDKMYWYQQDPGMELHLIHYSYGVNSTEKGDLSSESTVSRIRTEHFPLTLESARPSHTSQYLCASSDPRDSAGKLFFGSGTQLSVL.

The chain is built from TRBV9 and TRBJ2-1; 10 bases are shared with TRBD2. This CDR3 contains 17 residues. Per germline, CDR1 SGDLS and CDR2 YYNGEE. Trimming cost V 5 bases and J 7 bases; bases outside gene matches: 15. CDR3 sequence (DNA): TGTGCCAGCAGTCATGATGGACTAGCGGCTATAATGAATGAGCAGTTCTTC. This codes for CASSHDGLAAIMNEQFF.

The V gene is TRBV10-3, the J gene TRBJ1-5; possibly TRBD1 for D (6 bases). V was trimmed by 4 bases and J by 5 bases, leaving 12 bases between them. CDR3 length equals 14 residues. Germline CDR1 reads ENHRY; CDR2 reads SYGVKD. This CDR3 is CAISAGGLDQPQHF. Written as DNA, the CDR3 is TGTGCCATCAGTGCGGGGGGGCTAGATCAGCCCCAGCATTTT.

This sequence joins TRBV5-1 and TRBJ1-2, with D possibly matching TRBD1 (6 bases). The CDR3 loop spans 14 amino acids. Trimming took 0 bases from V and 4 from J, leaving 10 bases between them. The germline CDR1 and CDR2 sequences are SGHRS and YFSETQ. CDR3 loop: CASSLATGGYGYTF. DNA of the CDR3: TGCGCCAGCAGCTTGGCGACAGGCGGCTATGGCTACACCTTC.

The CDR3 here is CASRISFQGGYGYTF. The CDR3 bases are TGTGCCAGTAGAATCTCCTTTCAGGGCGGCTATGGCTACACCTTC. The V and J genes are TRBV19 and TRBJ1-2; D might be TRBD1 (5 bases). This CDR3 spans 15 amino acids. The germline V gene has CDR1 LNHDA and CDR2 SQIVND (reference sequence). Trimming cost V 6 bases and J 4 bases, with 18 bases left between them.

V usage is TRBV27 and J usage is TRBJ1-2, with D possibly matching TRBD1 (5 bases). The CDR3 spans 14 residues. Germline V gene data show CDR1 as MNHEY and CDR2 as SMNVEV (reference sequence). Trimming stripped 4 bases from V and 2 bases from J, with 11 bases between. The CDR3 sequence: CASSSRAGNYGYTF. In DNA form, the CDR3 reads TGTGCCAGCAGTTCCCGGGCAGGGAACTATGGCTACACCTTC.

This clone has more than one count but fewer than ten. The V gene is TRBV15, the J gene TRBJ2-1; D not resolved. With 0 bases removed from V and 6 bases from J, the gap between germline ends came to 6 bases. The CDR3 covers 13 residues. Germline V lookup: CDR1 LNHNV, CDR2 YYDKDF (reference sequence). The CDR3 DNA is TGTGCCACCAGCAGAGATCTCGGCAATGAGCAGTTCTTC. Its translation is CATSRDLGNEQFF.

The chain joins TRBV7-6 to TRBJ2-3; 7 bases are shared with TRBD2. Germline V CDR1 and CDR2: SGHVS, FNYEAQ. V lost 3 bases, J lost 5 bases, and 8 bases stayed unmatched. The CDR3 consists of 15 residues. CDR3 protein: CASSFIGREQDTQYF. The CDR3 bases are TGTGCCAGCAGCTTCATAGGGCGGGAGCAAGATACGCAGTATTTT.

This chain uses TRBV19 with TRBJ1-4, with 7 bases lining up with TRBD1. The CDR3 length is 13 residues. The V and J ends lost 4 bases and 7 bases, in that order; junction bases with no gene match: 3. CDR1 and CDR2 from the germline V gene are LNHDA and SQIVND (reference sequence). The CDR3 reads CASSSDRVEKLFF. The DNA for the CDR3 is TGTGCCAGTAGTAGCGACAGGGTTGAAAAACTGTTTTTT.

The V gene is TRBV9, the J gene TRBJ2-5; D perhaps matches TRBD1 (5 bases). The CDR3 covers 13 residues. The ends were cut back, 2 bases at V and 5 bases at J, with 10 bases in the middle. Germline CDR1 is SGDLS and CDR2 is YYNGEE. The CDR3 bases are TGTGCCAGCAGCGTCAGGGTGCGGGAGACCCAGTACTTC. Its protein product is CASSVRVRETQYF.

The gene calls are TRBV7-2 and TRBJ1-5; D may be TRBD1 (5 bases). This CDR3 comprises 14 residues. Trimming stripped 3 bases from V and 6 bases from J, with 12 bases between. CDR1 and CDR2 (germline): SGHTA, FQGNSA. The CDR3 is CASSFRGFSQPQHF. CDR3 nucleotides: TGTGCCAGCAGCTTCCGGGGGTTCAGTCAGCCCCAGCATTTT.

The chain combines TRBV7-2 with TRBJ2-1; D remains unclear. Trimming removed 1 base at V and 4 bases at J, with 23 bases between. Germline CDR1 SGHTA, CDR2 FQGNSA. This CDR3 is 19 amino acids long. Written as DNA, the CDR3 is TGTGCCAGCAGCTTAGGCCCGCAACGTTTAGCCCCTGGGTACAATGAGCAGTTCTTC. Protein product: CASSLGPQRLAPGYNEQFF.

Judged by abundance, this clone is medium-sized. This chain joins TRBV5-1 and TRBJ2-3; TRBD1 matches 8 bases. The V segment lost 4 bases and the J segment 4 bases; nucleotides outside the gene matches: 5. This CDR3 spans 14 amino acids. Germline V lookup: CDR1 SGHRS, CDR2 YFSETQ. CDR3 region: CASSQDRVPDTQYF. CDR3 DNA: TGCGCCAGCAGCCAGGACAGGGTTCCAGATACGCAGTATTTT.

The chain combines TRBV19 with TRBJ1-4; 8 bases are a match to TRBD1. The CDR3 sequence is 16 residues long. V was clipped by 3 bases and J by 3 bases; unmatched bases: 6. Germline V lookup: CDR1 LNHDA, CDR2 SQIVND (reference sequence). The CDR3 sequence is CASSMGDRLANEKLFF. The CDR3 DNA follows: TGTGCCAGTAGTATGGGGGACAGGTTGGCTAATGAAAAACTGTTTTTT.

V gene TRBV7-3 combines with J gene TRBJ2-1, with 7 bases lining up with TRBD2. Trimming cost V 1 base and J 11 bases; bases outside gene matches: 8. Germline values: CDR1 SGHTA, CDR2 FQGTGA. This CDR3 region has 14 residues. The CDR3 region has the DNA TGTGCCAGCAGCTTAAACCGGCGGGGGTCCCAGCAGTTCTTC. Translation: CASSLNRRGSQQFF.